This T cell receptor beta chain was documented in a study of CD8 T cells in ankylosing spondylitis. TCRdb used MiXCR to reprocess the 5' RACE reads, holding one entry per CDR3 protein. The top ten hold roughly 23% of the sample, which has some 7,600 distinct CDR3 sequences, 8.2% seen once. Study-level results: One TCR beta motif, made up of seven to nine highly homologous variants, appeared characteristic of ankylosing spondylitis blood. Clones that were linked to disease were CD8+ and were relatively rare in peripheral blood.

By sample fraction, this clonotype is medium-sized. The antigen remains undetermined. The receptor was derived from a male donor with ankylosing spondylitis or in good health (not recorded which). The sequenced sample was blood, either unsorted or a sorted T cell fraction (not recorded which).

CDR3 DNA: TGTGCCAGCAACTTGGGACTAGACACAGATACGCAGTATTTT. This encodes CASNLGLDTDTQYF. The rearrangement uses TRBV9 and TRBJ2-3, with 8 bases matching TRBD2. The germline CDR1 and CDR2 sequences are SGDLS and YYNGEE. V lost 6 bases to trimming and J lost 2 bases; unmatched junction nucleotides: 5. The CDR3 is 14 amino acids.